This T cell receptor (beta chain) was documented in a study of cytomegalovirus exposure and HLA in healthy donors. Study outcomes and limitations: A prior analysis recorded that most TCR beta V segments were productive about 87% or about 30% of the time. Sequencing likely caused a cluster of highly shared sequence variants. The study recorded 160 or so TCR beta chains that were cytomegalovirus-associated.

In the PCR, 60 Vbeta and 13 Jbeta primers were used. In the original processing: Unique TCR beta chains numbered 60 million to 100 million in a later analysis, with roughly 10 million shared. Produced via immunoSEQ multiplex PCR; TCRdb's table is partial and in-frame only. The V and J calls and clone size come from that table; D and trimming were worked out from the DNA. The repertoire consists of nearly 110,000 clones, with around 75% occurring once and the leading ten covering roughly 2.5%. There are 13 residues in the CDR3. Germline-derived CDR1 and CDR2 are SQVTM and ANQGSEA. Trimming took off 4 bases at V and 1 base at J, with 9 bases between the two ends. This clone was seen more than once but under ten times. Its antigen is not identified.

This receptor was taken from a man aged 40-50 years in good health and CMV-seronegative. The chain joins TRBV29-1 to TRBJ2-3; possible D gene TRBD1, 6 bases. The specimen sequenced was PBMCs. As DNA, the CDR3 is TGCAGCGTTGTGTCAGGGGGCACAGATACGCAGTATTTT. This gives the protein CSVVSGGTDTQYF.